This T cell receptor beta chain was identified during a study of CD8+ T cells in alopecia areata. Treatment indicated: oral pan-JAK inhibitor, 5-10 mg twice daily. After isolation, RNA underwent reverse transcription to generate cDNA as the sequencing template. Assay used: immunoSEQ multiplex PCR; TCRdb lists only in-frame clones, some missing. Counted here are 120,000 to 150,000 clones, roughly four fifths occurring once; the ten biggest clones make up around a quarter. V lost 4 bases, J lost 4 bases, and 12 bases lay in between. In germline, CDR1 is SGDLS, CDR2 YYNGEE. CDR3 length: 13 residues. The TCR was taken from a human donor with alopecia areata. The V gene is TRBV9, the J gene TRBJ2-7; weak D call: TRBD2 (5 bases). The source material was CD8+ T cells sorted from blood, sampled at week 4, from a patient treated with tofacitinib. The DNA of the CDR3 is TGTGCCAGCAGCCTATACGGGGATTACGAGCAGTACTTC. Translation gives CASSLYGDYEQYF.